This TCR beta chain was captured in a study of regulatory and conventional T cells in RAG deficiency. Method: immunoSEQ multiplex PCR; TCRdb's copy keeps in-frame clones and lacks some. The sample lists approximately 35,000 clones; about 80% were seen once. Genomic DNA came from blood conventional CD4+ T cells gated CD25-low CD127-high. Findings of the study overall: Omenn CD25-high CD127-low cells may be activated cells, not true Tregs. In Omenn syndrome, Treg and Tconv repertoires overlapped >90%.

This clone was observed a single time. Its antigen is still unknown. Germline V lookup: CDR1 DFQATT, CDR2 SNEGSKA (reference sequence). V shed 5 bases and J shed 4 bases, with 9 bases lying between them. This CDR3 has 11 residues. The sample also formed part of further work on regulatory T cells. That study reports: Amplification used 52 TRBV primers and 13 TRBJ primers.

Sequenced input: CD4+ effector T cells sorted from blood. This chain connects TRBV20-1 to TRBJ2-7; D call uncertain. The sequence derives from a human donor in good health. The CDR3: CSAQPKYEQYF. The CDR3 DNA reads as TGCAGTGCTCAACCCAAATACGAGCAGTACTTC.